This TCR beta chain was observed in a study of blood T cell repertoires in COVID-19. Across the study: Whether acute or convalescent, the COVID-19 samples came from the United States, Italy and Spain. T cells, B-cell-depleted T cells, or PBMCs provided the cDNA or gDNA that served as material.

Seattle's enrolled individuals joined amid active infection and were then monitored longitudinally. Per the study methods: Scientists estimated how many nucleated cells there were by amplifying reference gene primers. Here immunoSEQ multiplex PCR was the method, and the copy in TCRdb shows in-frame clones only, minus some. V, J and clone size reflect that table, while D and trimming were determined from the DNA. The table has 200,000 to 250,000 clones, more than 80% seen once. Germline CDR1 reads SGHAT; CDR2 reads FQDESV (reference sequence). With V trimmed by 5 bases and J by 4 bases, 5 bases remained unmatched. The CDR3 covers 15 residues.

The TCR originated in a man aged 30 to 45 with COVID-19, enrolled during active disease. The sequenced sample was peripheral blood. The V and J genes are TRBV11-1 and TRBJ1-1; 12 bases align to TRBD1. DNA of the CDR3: TGTGCCAGCAGCCCTAGGGACAGGGGGCCCACTGAAGCTTTCTTT. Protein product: CASSPRDRGPTEAFF.